These 32 T cell receptor beta chains came from one sample sequenced in a study of control samples from healthy donors and cancer patients. Assay used: immunoSEQ multiplex PCR; TCRdb lists only in-frame clones, some missing. The table records more than 75,000 clones, around 80% of them present only once. Material for sequencing was blood. Receptor source: a woman aged 25 to 45 in good health.

The gene calls are TRBV25-1 and TRBJ1-5; a possible D gene is TRBD1 (5 bases). V was trimmed by 4 bases and J by 7 bases, leaving 14 bases between them. The CDR3 spans 14 residues. CDR1 and CDR2 (germline): MGHDK, SYGVNS. In nucleotides, the CDR3 is TGTGCCAGCAGTGTGGGACGCCTCGGGCAGCCCCAGCATTTT. This codes for CASSVGRLGQPQHF.

The chain combines TRBV2 with TRBJ2-1, with 8 bases lining up with TRBD1. The CDR3 totals 15 residues. The V gene's germline CDR1 is SNHLY and CDR2 FYNNEI. The V gene end was trimmed by 8 bases and the J gene end by 0 bases; junction bases not matched to a gene: 6. The CDR3 nucleotides are TGTGCCAGCGTGTGGCAGGGGGCCTCCTACAATGAGCAGTTCTTC. Translating it yields CASVWQGASYNEQFF. The variable domain in full, completed from reference TRBV2 and TRBJ2-1, reads EPEVTQTPSHQVTQMGQEVILRCVPISNHLYFYWYRQILGQKVEFLVSFYNNEISEKSEIFDDQFSVERPDGSNFTLKIRSTKLEDSAMYFCASVWQGASYNEQFFGPGTRLTVL.

This clone was counted only a few times. V and J are TRBV5-1 and TRBJ1-2; TRBD1 aligns across 7 bases. CDR3 length equals 16 residues. V was clipped by 4 bases and J by 0 bases; unmatched bases: 9. Per the germline V gene, CDR1 is SGHRS and CDR2 is YFSETQ. For the CDR3, the DNA is TGCGCCAGCAGCGACCCCGGACAGGAAACTAACTATGGCTACACCTTC. Its translation is CASSDPGQETNYGYTF.

CDR3 region: CASRAAGTGLTYNEQFF. The CDR3 DNA reads TGTGCCAGCAGGGCCGCCGGGACAGGGCTTACCTACAATGAGCAGTTCTTC. The chain is built from TRBV28 and TRBJ2-1; 9 bases fit TRBD1. The CDR3 loop spans 17 amino acids. Germline V gene lookup returns CDR1 MDHEN and CDR2 SYDVKM. J was trimmed by 2 bases and V by 6 bases; bases with no gene match: 11.

This clone has only a few counts. The gene calls are TRBV30 and TRBJ2-7; D perhaps matches TRBD1 (6 bases). The CDR3 spans 14 residues. The ends were cut back, 8 bases at V and 2 bases at J, with 19 bases in the middle. The germline gives CDR1 GTSNPN, CDR2 SVGIG (reference sequence). CDR3 bases: TGTGCCCGGGACACCCGAAGCGGAACCTACGAGCAGTACTTC. Amino acid sequence: CARDTRSGTYEQYF.

The chain uses TRBV7-9 and TRBJ2-1, with 12 positions matching TRBD2. The V gene end was trimmed by 5 bases and the J gene end by 4 bases; junction bases not matched to a gene: 9. The CDR3 consists of 17 residues. Looked up from germline, CDR1 is SEHNR and CDR2 is FQNEAQ (reference sequence). The DNA of the CDR3 is TGTGCCAGCAGCGCCCCGCTAGCGGGGGGGCATTACAATGAGCAGTTCTTC. Residues: CASSAPLAGGHYNEQFF. Based on the CDR3 plus reference TRBV7-9 and TRBJ2-1, the full variable domain is DTGVSQNPRHKITKRGQNVTFRCDPISEHNRLYWYRQTLGQGPEFLTYFQNEAQLEKSRLLSDRFSAERPKGSFSTLEIQRTEQGDSAMYLCASSAPLAGGHYNEQFFGPGTRLTVL.

Of note for this clone: At the DNA level, this CDR3 is encoded by other sequences in the same sample as well. CDR3 sequence (DNA): TGTGCCAGTAGTATACCAGGCTCTGGGGCCAACGTCCTGACTTTC. Amino acids: CASSIPGSGANVLTF. V usage is TRBV19 and J usage is TRBJ2-6; D unclear. Germline loops: CDR1 LNHDA, CDR2 SQIVND (reference sequence). The CDR3 spans 15 residues. V was trimmed by 2 bases and J by 0 bases, leaving 5 bases between them.

In this sample, this clone turned up once. The V and J genes are TRBV5-1 and TRBJ2-1, with D tentatively TRBD2 (6 bases). Deletions cut 4 bases from V and 5 bases from J, with 13 bases between. The length of the CDR3 is 14 residues. Germline-derived CDR1 and CDR2 are SGHRS and YFSETQ. CDR3 coding DNA: TGCGCCAGCAGCCCGGCGGGGTCCCACAATGAGCAGTTCTTC. Protein: CASSPAGSHNEQFF.

Comment on this clone: Other DNA sequences in this specimen translate into the identical CDR3. This chain links TRBV20-1 with TRBJ2-3; no clear D. There are 11 residues in the CDR3. The germline V gene encodes CDR1 DFQATT and CDR2 SNEGSKA (reference sequence). V lost 5 bases to trimming and J lost 3 bases, with 6 bases between them. The CDR3 protein is CSALSTDTQYF. The DNA of the CDR3 is TGCAGTGCTTTAAGTACAGATACGCAGTATTTT.

The chain couples TRBV10-3 to TRBJ2-1; 13 positions agree with TRBD2. Per germline, CDR1 ENHRY and CDR2 SYGVKD. The CDR3 is made up of 18 amino acids. Trimming took 4 bases from V and 0 from J; bases not matched to a gene: 6. The CDR3 reads CAISGPGLAGSSYNEQFF. CDR3 bases: TGTGCCATCAGTGGCCCGGGACTAGCGGGGAGCTCCTACAATGAGCAGTTCTTC.

This chain uses TRBV5-4 with TRBJ2-1; tentatively, D is TRBD1 (6 bases). With 2 bases removed from V and 8 bases from J, the gap between germline ends came to 23 bases. Germline CDR1 and CDR2: SGHNT and YYREEE (reference sequence). The CDR3 sequence is 17 residues long. CDR3: CASSLGRETQGWYEQFF. The DNA of the CDR3 is TGTGCCAGCAGCTTAGGGCGCGAGACACAGGGTTGGTATGAGCAGTTCTTC.

The chain has TRBV7-2 and TRBJ2-5; perhaps D is TRBD1 or TRBD2 (6 bases each). This CDR3 spans 14 amino acids. Germline lookup yields CDR1 SGHTA and CDR2 FQGNSA. Trimming left V 7 bases short and J 1 base short, with 13 bases between. The chain's CDR3 is CASTERGAQETQYF. The CDR3 DNA is TGTGCCAGCACCGAGAGGGGGGCCCAAGAGACCCAGTACTTC.

This clone was seen only a few times. This chain joins TRBV5-4 and TRBJ2-2; perhaps TRBD2 as D (6 bases). Trimming stripped 1 base from V and 1 base from J, with 8 bases between. In germline, CDR1 is SGHNT, CDR2 YYREEE (reference sequence). The CDR3 has 15 amino acids. The CDR3 loop reads CASSLMRGNTGELFF. The CDR3 bases are TGTGCCAGCAGCTTGATGCGGGGGAACACCGGGGAGCTGTTTTTT.

The chain couples TRBV29-1 to TRBJ1-2, with TRBD1 matching over 9 bases. Germline lookup yields CDR1 SQVTM and CDR2 ANQGSEA. The CDR3 contains 13 residues. Unmatched junction bases numbered 8, after V lost 6 bases and J lost 6 bases. CDR3 coding DNA: TGCAGCGTCCCCTGGACAGGGGTAGATGGCTACACCTTC. Translated: CSVPWTGVDGYTF.

The J gene is TRBJ1-3, the V gene TRBV7-9; no clear D gene. V was cut by 2 bases and J by 0 bases, with 11 bases left in between. Germline lookup yields CDR1 SEHNR and CDR2 FQNEAQ (reference sequence). The CDR3 has 16 residues. CDR3 sequence (DNA): TGTGCCAGCAGCTTACCTCCCGGCCACTCTGGAAACACCATATATTTT. It specifies CASSLPPGHSGNTIYF.

The V call is TRBV3-1 (or the pseudogene TRBV3-2), the J call TRBJ2-7; D is unresolved. V gave up 5 bases and J gave up 6 bases, with 11 bases separating them. Germline values: CDR1 LGHDT, CDR2 YNNKEL (reference sequence). The CDR3 spans 12 residues. The CDR3 protein is CASSSTQAEQYF. The DNA of the CDR3 is TGTGCCAGCAGCTCAACCCAGGCCGAGCAGTACTTC.

This chain links TRBV7-3 with TRBJ1-1; D is undetermined. This CDR3 spans 13 amino acids. V gave up 3 bases and J gave up 0 bases, with 5 bases separating them. From germline, CDR1 is SGHTA and CDR2 FQGTGA. The CDR3 sequence is CASSFRVNTEAFF. CDR3 coding DNA: TGTGCCAGCAGCTTCCGAGTGAACACTGAAGCTTTCTTT.

This clone is a singleton in its sample. V usage is TRBV6-5 and J usage is TRBJ2-1; unclear D gene. CDR1 MNHEY and CDR2 SVGAGI come from the germline V gene. Trimming shortened V by 5 bases and J by 4 bases, and 15 bases separated the two germline ends. The CDR3 extends over 15 amino acids. The CDR3 nucleotides read TGTGCCAGCAGTCCCACTAAGACACATTACAATGAGCAGTTCTTC. Protein product: CASSPTKTHYNEQFF.

The rearrangement links TRBV9 to TRBJ2-1; 8 bases map to TRBD2. CDR3 length: 14 residues. The germline CDR1 and CDR2 sequences are SGDLS and YYNGEE. V lost 6 bases to trimming and J lost 8 bases; unmatched junction nucleotides: 10. CDR3 coding DNA: TGTGCCAGCACCCCGCCGGGACTAGTTGATGAGCAGTTCTTC. The encoded protein is CASTPPGLVDEQFF. Supplemented by reference TRBV9 and TRBJ2-1, the full variable domain reads DSGVTQTPKHLITATGQRVTLRCSPRSGDLSVYWYQQSLDQGLQFLIQYYNGEERAKGNILERFSAQQFPDLHSELNLSSLELGDSALYFCASTPPGLVDEQFFGPGTRLTVL.

This chain uses TRBV6-5 with TRBJ2-5, with D possibly being TRBD2 (6 bases). The V end was cut by 6 bases, the J end by 5 bases, with 13 bases between. CDR1 is MNHEY, CDR2 SVGAGI, per germline. The CDR3 loop spans 13 amino acids. CDR3 amino acids: CASRETRRETQYF. In nucleotides, the CDR3 is TGTGCCAGCAGGGAGACTAGACGGGAGACCCAGTACTTC.

This chain joins TRBV19 and TRBJ1-5, with 7 bases identical to TRBD1. The CDR3 contains 14 residues. Per the germline V gene, CDR1 is LNHDA and CDR2 is SQIVND (reference sequence). Trimming at V came to 11 bases and at J to 4 bases, leaving 11 bases not matched to a gene. The CDR3 coding sequence is TGTGCCTTGGAACAGGAGGGGGCTAATCAGCCCCAGCATTTT. It translates to CALEQEGANQPQHF.

The chain employs TRBV6-2 or TRBV6-3 and TRBJ1-1, with 10 bases aligning to TRBD1. Germline V CDR1 and CDR2: MNHEY, SVGEGT. V lost 0 bases and J lost 2; bases outside the gene matches: 6. The CDR3 is made up of 17 amino acids. In DNA, the CDR3 is TGTGCCAGCAGTTACTCCCCCGGGACAGGGGACAACACTGAAGCTTTCTTT. Encoded protein: CASSYSPGTGDNTEAFF.

J is TRBJ2-1 and V is TRBV12-3 or TRBV12-4; 8 nucleotides agree with TRBD1. The CDR3 is made up of 13 amino acids. With V trimmed by 7 bases and J by 6 bases, 5 bases remained unmatched. Here the CDR3 reads CASIPGTGNEQFF. The CDR3 DNA reads TGTGCCAGCATCCCCGGGACAGGCAATGAGCAGTTCTTC.

V usage is TRBV30 and J usage is TRBJ1-2, with D unresolved. The germline gives CDR1 GTSNPN, CDR2 SVGIG (reference sequence). The CDR3 length is 13 residues. Trimming shortened V by 4 bases and J by 0 bases, and 9 bases separated the two germline ends. CDR3 coding DNA: TGTGCCTGGATTAATGGAGCTAACTATGGCTACACCTTC. This sequence encodes CAWINGANYGYTF.

The chain has TRBV5-4 and TRBJ2-1; maybe TRBD1 (6 bases). Trimming cost V 6 bases and J 5 bases, with 15 bases left between them. Germline CDR1 reads SGHNT; CDR2 reads YYREEE (reference sequence). The length of the CDR3 is 14 residues. CDR3 bases: TGTGCCAGCATTGCCCAGGGGAGTCACAATGAGCAGTTCTTC. Protein sequence: CASIAQGSHNEQFF.

The genes are TRBV19 and TRBJ1-1; no clear D gene. V lost 5 bases, J lost 4 bases, and 11 bases lay in between. The CDR3 loop spans 13 amino acids. Germline-derived CDR1 and CDR2 are LNHDA and SQIVND (reference sequence). The CDR3 spells CASSLPGITEAFF. DNA for the CDR3: TGTGCCAGTAGTTTGCCGGGGATCACTGAAGCTTTCTTT.

As to this clone: The sample carries other DNA sequences with the same CDR3. Here the CDR3 DNA reads TGTGCCAGCAGCGTAGGGCCAGTACCCTACGAGCAGTACTTC. It encodes CASSVGPVPYEQYF. V gene TRBV9 combines with J gene TRBJ2-7; D is undetermined. There are 14 residues in the CDR3. The germline V gene encodes CDR1 SGDLS and CDR2 YYNGEE. V was cut by 0 bases and J by 2 bases, with 9 bases left in between.

V is TRBV2 and J is TRBJ1-5; possibly TRBD1 for D (5 bases). Trimming removed 6 bases from V and 2 bases from J, with 14 bases in between. The CDR3 is 15 residues long. Germline CDR1 SNHLY, CDR2 FYNNEI. Here the CDR3 DNA reads TGTGCCAGCAGGGGCCGGGACGGACGCAATCAGCCCCAGCATTTT. Translation: CASRGRDGRNQPQHF.

This chain uses TRBV12-3 or TRBV12-4 with TRBJ2-5; D perhaps matches TRBD1 (5 bases). The CDR3 runs to 13 residues. V shed 7 bases and J shed 2 bases, with 11 bases lying between them. Here the CDR3 reads CASKGQKQETQYF. The CDR3 DNA is TGTGCCAGCAAAGGACAAAAGCAAGAGACCCAGTACTTC.

This clone has a single count. The chain recombines TRBV18 with TRBJ1-1; perhaps TRBD1 as D (5 bases). V was clipped by 4 bases and J by 5 bases, with 14 bases between them. The CDR3 is 14 amino acids. From germline, CDR1 is KGHSH and CDR2 LQKENI. CDR3 sequence reads: CASSRGASRTEAFF. The CDR3 nucleotides read TGTGCCAGCTCACGAGGGGCCTCAAGGACTGAAGCTTTCTTT.

In its sample, this clone was seen a few times. The rearrangement joins TRBV19 to TRBJ2-7; TRBD1 might be the D (5 bases). Trimming removed 5 bases from V and 3 bases from J, with 11 bases in between. The length of the CDR3 is 13 residues. From germline, CDR1 is LNHDA and CDR2 SQIVND (reference sequence). The CDR3 region is CASSLHTGYEQYF. The CDR3 DNA sequence: TGTGCCAGTAGTCTACACACAGGCTACGAGCAGTACTTC.

This chain uses TRBV5-1 with TRBJ2-4; 9 bases are a match to TRBD1. The length of the CDR3 is 19 residues. V shed 0 bases, J shed 3 bases, and the junction held 13 bases outside the gene matches. Germline assignment: CDR1 SGHRS and CDR2 YFSETQ. CDR3 DNA: TGCGCCAGCAGCTTGGACGGGACAGGGAGGGGGTATGACAAAAACATTCAGTACTTC. Encoded protein: CASSLDGTGRGYDKNIQYF.